The 16 T cell receptor beta chains presented below share a single source sample, sequenced in a study of cytomegalovirus exposure and HLA in healthy donors (dated by TCRdb to about 2017). The library was built by means of the immunoSEQ multiplex PCR assay. TCRdb re-hosts the immuneACCESS table, in-frame sequences only. Its copies lack some clones; in the studies checked, an unresolved V gene accounts for under half of them, and the cause for the rest is not known. The sample contains 200,000 to 250,000 clones, approximately 83% of them found a single time. The ten largest account for over 11% of the sample. The sample consisted of PBMCs. All receptors come from a woman between 25 and 40 years old in good health and CMV-seropositive.

The V call is TRBV6-6, the J call TRBJ2-1, with D unclear. Trimming pared 7 bases from V and 5 bases from J, leaving 12 bases between. This CDR3 spans 13 amino acids. Germline-derived CDR1 and CDR2 are MNHNY and SVGAGI (reference sequence). The CDR3 coding sequence is TGTGCCAGCACATGGACCTACCACAATGAGCAGTTCTTC. The encoded protein is CASTWTYHNEQFF.

The chain links TRBV25-1 to TRBJ2-5; D possibly corresponds to TRBD1 (5 bases). CDR1 MGHDK and CDR2 SYGVNS come from the germline V gene. V lost 2 bases to trimming and J lost 1 base, with 8 bases between them. CDR3 length: 14 amino acids. DNA of the CDR3: TGTGCCAGCAGTGAACCCCAGGGCCAAGAGACCCAGTACTTC. Translating gives CASSEPQGQETQYF.

The chain has TRBV5-6 and TRBJ2-7; D is possibly TRBD2 (6 bases). The CDR3 extends over 12 amino acids. Germline V gene sequence: CDR1 SGHDT, CDR2 YYEEEE. Trimming stripped 3 bases from V and 5 bases from J, with 9 bases between. The CDR3 region is CASSSDYHEQYF. The CDR3 DNA reads as TGTGCCAGCAGCTCGGACTACCACGAGCAGTACTTC.

V and J are TRBV2 and TRBJ2-3; D gene ambiguous. The V gene's germline CDR1 is SNHLY and CDR2 FYNNEI. This CDR3 comprises 12 residues. The V end lost 7 bases, the J end lost 6 bases, and 11 bases lay between the germline ends. The CDR3 region has the DNA TGTGCCAGCATGAGAGGCCCGGATACGCAGTATTTT. It encodes CASMRGPDTQYF.

The V and J genes are TRBV11-2 and TRBJ1-2, with 7 bases fitting TRBD1. Germline CDR1 reads SGHAT; CDR2 reads FQNNGV. Trimming took 3 bases from V and 3 from J; bases not matched to a gene: 10. CDR3 length equals 16 residues. CDR3 DNA: TGTGCCAGCAGCTTTACAAAGGACAGGCCTTACTATGGCTACACCTTC. Translating gives CASSFTKDRPYYGYTF.

CDR3 sequence reads: CASSEAHGAVRNTIYF. CDR3 sequence (DNA): TGTGCCAGCAGTGAAGCGCACGGGGCAGTCAGAAACACCATATATTTT. V gene TRBV6-1 combines with J gene TRBJ1-3; perhaps TRBD1 as D (5 bases). Trimming shortened V by 0 bases and J by 5 bases, and 14 bases separated the two germline ends. The CDR3 has 16 amino acids. Germline V lookup: CDR1 MNHNS, CDR2 SASEGT.

The rearrangement joins TRBV11-3 to TRBJ2-7, with D maybe TRBD1 (5 bases). The CDR3 is 13 residues long. The V end was cut by 1 base, the J end by 2 bases, with 6 bases between. CDR1 and CDR2 from the germline V gene are SGHNT and YENEEA. CDR3 in amino acids: CASSLGRAYEQYF. The CDR3, as DNA: TGTGCCAGCAGCTTAGGCAGGGCCTACGAGCAGTACTTC.

V is TRBV25-1 and J is TRBJ2-1; D may be TRBD1 (6 bases). Trimming stripped 3 bases from V and 0 bases from J, with 9 bases between. CDR1 is MGHDK and CDR2 is SYGVNS in the germline V gene. CDR3 length: 15 residues. The CDR3 loop is CASSEGAGSYNEQFF. The CDR3 bases are TGTGCCAGCAGTGAGGGGGCGGGCTCCTACAATGAGCAGTTCTTC. The full variable domain, completed using reference TRBV25-1 and TRBJ2-1, is EADIYQTPRYLVIGTGKKITLECSQTMGHDKMYWYQQDPGMELHLIHYSYGVNSTEKGDLSSESTVSRIRTEHFPLTLESARPSHTSQYLCASSEGAGSYNEQFFGPGTRLTVL.

The rearrangement uses TRBV7-9 and TRBJ1-2; 9 bases map to TRBD1. V was clipped by 0 bases and J by 7 bases; unmatched bases: 6. This CDR3 comprises 15 residues. Germline V gives CDR1 SEHNR, CDR2 FQNEAQ (reference sequence). CDR3 loop: CASSLARGTGSGYTF. The CDR3 DNA reads as TGTGCCAGCAGCTTAGCGCGTGGGACAGGGAGTGGCTACACCTTC.

This clone was counted a single time. V is TRBV15 and J is TRBJ2-1; a weak D match, TRBD1 (5 bases). The germline gives CDR1 LNHNV, CDR2 YYDKDF (reference sequence). The length of the CDR3 is 15 residues. Trimming stripped 4 bases from V and 2 bases from J, with 12 bases between. CDR3 DNA: TGTGCCACCAGCATTGAAGGGGCGGCCTACAATGAGCAGTTCTTC. This encodes CATSIEGAAYNEQFF.

The rearrangement links TRBV30 to TRBJ2-7; D ambiguous. Deletions cut 0 bases from V and 6 bases from J, with 12 bases between. CDR1 GTSNPN and CDR2 SVGIG come from the germline V gene (reference sequence). The CDR3 has 13 residues. In DNA form, the CDR3 reads TGTGCCTGGAGTGTCATCCCTGTCGGCGAGCAGTACTTC. Protein: CAWSVIPVGEQYF. Combining the CDR3 with reference TRBV30 and TRBJ2-7 gives the whole variable domain SQTIHQWPATLVQPVGSPLSLECTVEGTSNPNLYWYRQAAGRGLQLLFYSVGIGQISSEVPQNLSASRPQDRQFILSSKKLLLSDSGFYLCAWSVIPVGEQYFGPGTRLTVT.

This CDR3 is CASSPGGPTAMGYTF. For the CDR3, the DNA is TGTGCCAGCAGCCCCGGGGGTCCGACAGCGATGGGCTACACCTTC. The V gene is TRBV28, the J gene TRBJ1-2; TRBD1 might be the D (5 bases). Germline V gene data show CDR1 as MDHEN and CDR2 as SYDVKM. The V end lost 6 bases, the J end lost 8 bases, and 22 bases lay between the germline ends. This CDR3 has 15 residues.

The CDR3 sequence: CASSRGPLGAEAFF. CDR3 sequence (DNA): TGTGCCAGCAGCCGCGGGCCCTTGGGAGCTGAAGCTTTCTTT. The chain carries TRBV6-5 and TRBJ1-1; D call uncertain. The CDR3 contains 14 residues. Germline values: CDR1 MNHEY, CDR2 SVGAGI. V was pared by 6 bases and J by 6 bases, with 17 bases between.

This chain links TRBV27 with TRBJ2-6, with a tentative D call TRBD2 (6 bases). This CDR3 contains 18 residues. Germline-derived CDR1 and CDR2 are MNHEY and SMNVEV (reference sequence). V was pared by 7 bases and J by 0 bases, with 19 bases between. The CDR3 sequence is CASTSVVQDYSGANVLTF. DNA of the CDR3: TGTGCCAGCACCTCAGTGGTACAGGACTACTCTGGGGCCAACGTCCTGACTTTC.

The rearrangement links TRBV7-8 to TRBJ1-1, with no clear D. V was trimmed by 5 bases and J by 3 bases, leaving 13 bases between them. Per the germline V gene, CDR1 is SGHVS and CDR2 is FQNEAQ. The CDR3 contains 14 residues. The CDR3 sequence: CASSPYHKDTEAFF. The CDR3 region has the DNA TGTGCCAGCAGCCCCTACCACAAGGACACTGAAGCTTTCTTT.

This clone was observed once. J is TRBJ1-2 and V is TRBV29-1, with a weak D call TRBD1 (6 bases). Germline V gene sequence: CDR1 SQVTM, CDR2 ANQGSEA. V was clipped by 4 bases and J by 8 bases, with 14 bases between them. The length of the CDR3 is 12 residues. The CDR3 loop reads CSVGAGALGYTF. CDR3 DNA: TGCAGCGTTGGAGCAGGGGCACTGGGCTACACCTTC.